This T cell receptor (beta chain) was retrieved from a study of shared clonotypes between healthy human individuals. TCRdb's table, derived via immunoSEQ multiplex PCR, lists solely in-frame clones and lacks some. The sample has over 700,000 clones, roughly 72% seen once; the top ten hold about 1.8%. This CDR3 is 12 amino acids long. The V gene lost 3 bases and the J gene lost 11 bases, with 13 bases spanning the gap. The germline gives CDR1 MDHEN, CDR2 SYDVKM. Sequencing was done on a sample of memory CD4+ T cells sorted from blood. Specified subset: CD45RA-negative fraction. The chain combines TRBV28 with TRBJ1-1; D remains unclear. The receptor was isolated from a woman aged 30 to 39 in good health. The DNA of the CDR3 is TGTGCCAGCAGTTTTTTCCCCGGCACGGCTTTCTTT. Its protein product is CASSFFPGTAFF.